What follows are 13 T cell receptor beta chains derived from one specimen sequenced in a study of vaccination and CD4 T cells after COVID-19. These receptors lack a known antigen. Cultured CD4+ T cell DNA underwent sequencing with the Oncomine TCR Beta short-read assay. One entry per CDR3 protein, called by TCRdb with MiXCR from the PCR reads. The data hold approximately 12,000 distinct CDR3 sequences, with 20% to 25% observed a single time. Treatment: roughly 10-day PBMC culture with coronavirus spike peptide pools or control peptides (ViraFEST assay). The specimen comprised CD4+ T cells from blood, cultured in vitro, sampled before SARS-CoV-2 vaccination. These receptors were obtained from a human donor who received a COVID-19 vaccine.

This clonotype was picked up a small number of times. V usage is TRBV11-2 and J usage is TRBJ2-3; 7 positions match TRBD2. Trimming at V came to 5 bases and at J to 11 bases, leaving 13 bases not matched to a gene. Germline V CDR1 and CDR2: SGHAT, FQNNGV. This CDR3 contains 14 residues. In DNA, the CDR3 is TGTGCCAGCAGCCCTATCTCGCGGGGGAGGGGGCAGTATTTT. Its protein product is CASSPISRGRGQYF.

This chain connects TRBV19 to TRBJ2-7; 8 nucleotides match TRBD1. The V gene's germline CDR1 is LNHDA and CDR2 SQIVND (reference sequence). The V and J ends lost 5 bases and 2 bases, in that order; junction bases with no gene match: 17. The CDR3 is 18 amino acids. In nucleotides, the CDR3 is TGTGCCAGTAGTGCCCAAAATCAGACAGGGGATGTCCCCTACGAGCAGTACTTC. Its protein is CASSAQNQTGDVPYEQYF.

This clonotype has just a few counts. CDR3 loop: CASSRITSGGADTQYF. For the CDR3, the DNA is TGTGCCAGCAGTCGCATTACTAGCGGGGGGGCAGATACGCAGTATTTT. The chain combines TRBV12-3 or TRBV12-4 with TRBJ2-3, with 13 bases aligning to TRBD2. This CDR3 spans 16 amino acids. V lost 5 bases to trimming and J lost 4 bases; unmatched junction nucleotides: 6.

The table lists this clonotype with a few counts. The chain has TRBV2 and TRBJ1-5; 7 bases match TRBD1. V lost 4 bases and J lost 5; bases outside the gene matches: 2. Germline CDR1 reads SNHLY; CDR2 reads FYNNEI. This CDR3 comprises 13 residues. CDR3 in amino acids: CASSGDRDQPQHF. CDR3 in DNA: TGTGCCAGCAGTGGGGACAGAGATCAGCCCCAGCATTTT. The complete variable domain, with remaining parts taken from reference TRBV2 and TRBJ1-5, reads EPEVTQTPSHQVTQMGQEVILRCVPISNHLYFYWYRQILGQKVEFLVSFYNNEISEKSEIFDDQFSVERPDGSNFTLKIRSTKLEDSAMYFCASSGDRDQPQHFGDGTRLSIL.

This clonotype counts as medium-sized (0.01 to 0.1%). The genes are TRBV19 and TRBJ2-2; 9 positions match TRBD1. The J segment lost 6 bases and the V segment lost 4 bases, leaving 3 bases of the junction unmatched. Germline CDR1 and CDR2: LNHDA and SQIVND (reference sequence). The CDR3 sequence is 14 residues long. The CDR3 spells CASSNRGRAGELFF. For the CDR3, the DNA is TGTGCCAGTAGTAACAGGGGGCGGGCCGGGGAGCTGTTTTTT.

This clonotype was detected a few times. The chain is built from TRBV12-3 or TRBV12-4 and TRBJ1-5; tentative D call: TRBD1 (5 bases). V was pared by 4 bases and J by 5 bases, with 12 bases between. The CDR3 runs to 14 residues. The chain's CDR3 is CASSWGGGDQPQHF. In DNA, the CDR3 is TGTGCCAGCAGTTGGGGTGGAGGGGATCAGCCCCAGCATTTT.

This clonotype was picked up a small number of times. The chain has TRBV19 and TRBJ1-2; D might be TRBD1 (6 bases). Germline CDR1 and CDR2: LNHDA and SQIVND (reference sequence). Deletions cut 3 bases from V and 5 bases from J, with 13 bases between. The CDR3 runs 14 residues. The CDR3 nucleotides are TGTGCCAGTAGTATTGTGGCTACAGGGTATGGCTACACCTTC. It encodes CASSIVATGYGYTF.

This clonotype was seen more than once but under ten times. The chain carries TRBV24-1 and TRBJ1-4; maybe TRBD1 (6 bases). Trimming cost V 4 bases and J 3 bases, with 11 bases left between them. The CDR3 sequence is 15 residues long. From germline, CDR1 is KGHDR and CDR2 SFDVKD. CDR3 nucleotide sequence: TGTGCCACCAGTGACGGGGGCAGGTCTAATGAAAAACTGTTTTTT. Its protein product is CATSDGGRSNEKLFF.

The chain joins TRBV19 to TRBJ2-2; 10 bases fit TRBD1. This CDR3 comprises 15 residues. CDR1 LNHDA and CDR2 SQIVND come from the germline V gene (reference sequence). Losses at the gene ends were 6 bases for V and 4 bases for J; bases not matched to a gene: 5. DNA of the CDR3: TGTGCCAGTAGGCTACGGACAGGGGGCACCGGGGAGCTGTTTTTT. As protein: CASRLRTGGTGELFF.

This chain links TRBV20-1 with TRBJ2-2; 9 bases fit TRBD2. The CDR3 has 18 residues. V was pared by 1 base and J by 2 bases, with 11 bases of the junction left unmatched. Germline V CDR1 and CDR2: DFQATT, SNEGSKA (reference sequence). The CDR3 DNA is TGCAGTGCTAGAGCCCTGCCGCTGCGGGGGGGTAACACCGGGGAGCTGTTTTTT. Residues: CSARALPLRGGNTGELFF.

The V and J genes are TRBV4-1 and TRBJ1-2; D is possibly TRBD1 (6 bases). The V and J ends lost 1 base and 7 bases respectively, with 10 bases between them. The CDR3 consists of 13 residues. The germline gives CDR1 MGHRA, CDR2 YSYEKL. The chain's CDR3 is CASSQGRGGGYTF. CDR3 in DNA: TGCGCCAGCAGCCAAGGCAGGGGTGGTGGCTACACCTTC.

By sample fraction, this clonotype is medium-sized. The CDR3 DNA follows: TGCAGTGCTAGACCGGGACAGGACCCCTGGGTCGGTCAGCCCCAGCATTTT. Its protein product is CSARPGQDPWVGQPQHF. The rearrangement joins TRBV20-1 to TRBJ1-5, with 8 bases identical to TRBD1. CDR1 DFQATT and CDR2 SNEGSKA come from the germline V gene (reference sequence). This CDR3 comprises 17 residues. J was trimmed by 6 bases and V by 2 bases; bases with no gene match: 15.

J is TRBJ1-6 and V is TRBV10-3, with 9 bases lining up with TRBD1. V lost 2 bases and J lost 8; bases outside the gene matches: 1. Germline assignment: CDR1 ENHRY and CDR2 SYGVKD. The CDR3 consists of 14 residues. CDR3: CAISEGQGYSPLHF. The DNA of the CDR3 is TGTGCCATCAGTGAGGGACAGGGGTATTCACCCCTCCACTTT.